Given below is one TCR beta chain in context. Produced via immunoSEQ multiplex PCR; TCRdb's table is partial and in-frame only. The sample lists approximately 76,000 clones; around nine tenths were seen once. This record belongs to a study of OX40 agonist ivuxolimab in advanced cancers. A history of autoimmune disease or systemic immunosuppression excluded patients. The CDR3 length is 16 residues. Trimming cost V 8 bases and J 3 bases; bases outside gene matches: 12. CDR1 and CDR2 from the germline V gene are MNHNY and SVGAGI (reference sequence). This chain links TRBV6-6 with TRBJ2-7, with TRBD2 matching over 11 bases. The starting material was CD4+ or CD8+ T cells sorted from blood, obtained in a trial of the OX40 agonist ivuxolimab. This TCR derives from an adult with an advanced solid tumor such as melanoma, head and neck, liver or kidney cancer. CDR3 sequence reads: CASLNQLAGDLYEQYF. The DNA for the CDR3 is TGTGCCAGCCTGAACCAACTAGCGGGAGACCTCTACGAGCAGTACTTC.